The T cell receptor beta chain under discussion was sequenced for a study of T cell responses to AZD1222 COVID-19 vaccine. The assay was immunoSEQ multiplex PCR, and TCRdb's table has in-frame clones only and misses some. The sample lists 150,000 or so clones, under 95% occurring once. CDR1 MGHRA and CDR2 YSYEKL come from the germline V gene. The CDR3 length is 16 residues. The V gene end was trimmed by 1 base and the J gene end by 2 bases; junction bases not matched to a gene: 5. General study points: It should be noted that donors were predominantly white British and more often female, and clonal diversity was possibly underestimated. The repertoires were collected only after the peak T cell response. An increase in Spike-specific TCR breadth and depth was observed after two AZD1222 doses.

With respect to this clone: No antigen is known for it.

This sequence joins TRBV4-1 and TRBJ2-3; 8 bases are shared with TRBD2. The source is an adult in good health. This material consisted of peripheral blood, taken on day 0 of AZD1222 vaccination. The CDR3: CASSQAAGGLTDTQYF. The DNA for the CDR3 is TGCGCCAGCAGCCAAGCCGCGGGAGGCCTCACAGATACGCAGTATTTT.